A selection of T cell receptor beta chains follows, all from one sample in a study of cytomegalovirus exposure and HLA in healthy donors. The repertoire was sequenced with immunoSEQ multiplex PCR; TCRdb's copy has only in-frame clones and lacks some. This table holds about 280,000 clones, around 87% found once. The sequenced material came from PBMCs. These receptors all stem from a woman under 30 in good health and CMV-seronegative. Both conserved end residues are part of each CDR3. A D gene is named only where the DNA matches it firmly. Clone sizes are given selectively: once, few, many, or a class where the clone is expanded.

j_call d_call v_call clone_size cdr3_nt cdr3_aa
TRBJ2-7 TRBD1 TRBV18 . TGTGCCAGCTCACCGGGACAGAGCTCCTACGAGCAGTACTTC CASSPGQSSYEQYF
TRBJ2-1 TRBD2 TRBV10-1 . TGCGCCAGCAGCGCCTTAGCGGGTGCGTTCTCCGATGAGCAGTTCTTC CASSALAGAFSDEQFF
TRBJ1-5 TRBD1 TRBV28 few TGTGCCAGCAGTTTAAGCTTTTGGGGACAGCTTATGAGCAATCAGCCCCAGCATTTT CASSLSFWGQLMSNQPQHF
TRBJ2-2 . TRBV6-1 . TGTGCCAGCACCGTGAGGTGGACCGGGGAGCTGTTTTTT CASTVRWTGELFF
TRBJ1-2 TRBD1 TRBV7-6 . TGTGCCAGCAGCTTAGACAGGGGGCAGCGTGGCTACACCTTC CASSLDRGQRGYTF
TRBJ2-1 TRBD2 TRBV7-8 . TGTGCCAGCAGCTTAGCCTCACGGAGGGCTAGCGGGCGACGTGGTGGGCAGTTCTTC CASSLASRRASGRRGGQFF
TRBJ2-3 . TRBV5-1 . TGCGCCAGCAGCGCTCAACAGGGTGTGGATACGCAGTATTTT CASSAQQGVDTQYF
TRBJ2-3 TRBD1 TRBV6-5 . TGTGCCAGCAGGTCGGACAGGGTTGGTGCAGATACGCAGTATTTT CASRSDRVGADTQYF
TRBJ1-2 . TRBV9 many TGTGCCAGCAGCGTAAGGGTGACGGGGAACTATGGCTACACCTTC CASSVRVTGNYGYTF
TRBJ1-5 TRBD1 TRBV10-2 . TGCGCCAGCAGTGTCACCGGGACAGGGAATCAGCCCCAGCATTTT CASSVTGTGNQPQHF
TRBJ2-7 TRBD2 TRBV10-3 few TGTGCCATCAGTGATCTACTAGCGGGAGCATCCTACGAGCAGTACTTC CAISDLLAGASYEQYF
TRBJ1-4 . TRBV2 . TGTGCCAGCAGCGAACAGGGTGCTATCGAAAAACTGTTTTTT CASSEQGAIEKLFF
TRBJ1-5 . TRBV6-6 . TGTGCCAGCAGCCCCTCGGACAGTAGCAATCAGCCCCAGCATTTT CASSPSDSSNQPQHF
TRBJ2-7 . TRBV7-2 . TGTGCCAGCAGCTTAGCTACTCGAAACGAGCAGTACTTC CASSLATRNEQYF